Below, one T cell receptor beta chain is given with its context. Antigen unknown. V lost 6 bases and J 5 bases, leaving 17 bases between the germline ends. This CDR3 region has 15 residues. The germline V gene has CDR1 MNHEY and CDR2 SVGAGI. Study-wide findings and caveats: Tumor-infiltrating Treg TCR alpha and beta sequences overlapped most with tumor naive CD4+ T cells, then blood naive. In terms of TCR gene usage, tumor memory CD4+ T cells clustered together with blood and lymph node memory CD4+ cells, as well as with lymph node naive CD4+ cells.

Constant-region reverse primers amplified full-length variable regions, followed by semi-nested Nested Universal Primer A PCR. TCRdb ran MiXCR on the 5' RACE reads and lists one entry per CDR3 protein. The profile shows 8,000 or so distinct CDR3 sequences, roughly 65% of them singletons. CD25-based Treg depletion was applied to purified naive CD4+ T cells. The TCR was taken from a female donor with breast cancer. Specimen: tumor-infiltrating naive CD4+ T cells sorted from the breast tumor. Stated subset: naive CD4+ T cells, CD4+CD45RA+CD25-. This chain links TRBV6-5 with TRBJ1-5; D not resolved. CDR3 sequence reads: CASRRVALSDQPQHF. CDR3 coding DNA: TGTGCCAGCAGACGCGTGGCCTTAAGTGATCAGCCCCAGCATTTT.